This T cell receptor (beta chain) comes out of a study of blood T cell repertoires in COVID-19. CDR3 length: 15 amino acids. Germline assignment: CDR1 SGHTA and CDR2 FQGTGA. The V segment lost 2 bases and the J segment 5 bases; nucleotides outside the gene matches: 5. The data were produced by immunoSEQ multiplex PCR, yet TCRdb's version contains in-frame clones alone and is incomplete. The table records 140,000 to 150,000 clones, roughly 85% of them present only once. The receptor comes from a middle-aged man who had recovered from COVID-19. The rearrangement joins TRBV7-3 to TRBJ2-2, with 7 bases fitting TRBD2. The sequenced material came from PBMCs or T cells enriched from blood (not recorded which). CDR3 in DNA: TGTGCCAGCAGCTTATCCGGGGGGACGACCGGGGAGCTGTTTTTT. Its translation is CASSLSGGTTGELFF.